A selection of T cell receptor beta chains follows, all from one sample in a study of T cell repertoires in cytomegalovirus infection. One entry per CDR3 protein, called by TCRdb with MiXCR from the reads. Among around 490,000 distinct CDR3 sequences listed, about 26% were seen once. Sequencing used PBMCs. These receptors were taken from a human donor in good health (CMV status not recorded). Some clones in this sample may be carry-over from other donors' samples. The CDR3 runs from the conserved cysteine through the conserved F or W. A D gene is named only where the DNA matches it firmly. Not all rows give a size; the values are once, few, many and, for expanded clones, a class.

D	V	length	J	size	DNA	CDR3
TRBD1	TRBV7-6	15	TRBJ2-1	few	TGTGCCAGCAGCTTAACCCGGACAGGGCTTGATGAGCAGTTCTTC	CASSLTRTGLDEQFF
NA	TRBV6-2/TRBV6-3	13	TRBJ2-7	NA	TGTGCCAGCGTGGCCACAGGGACCTACGAGCAGTACTTC	CASVATGTYEQYF
NA	TRBV7-8	16	TRBJ1-3	few	TGTGCCAGCAGCTTAGGACGAGGTTCAACTGGAAACACCATATATTTT	CASSLGRGSTGNTIYF
NA	TRBV19	14	TRBJ2-2	NA	TGTGCCAGTAGCGAAAAAATAGCCACCGGGGAGCTGTTTTTT	CASSEKIATGELFF
NA	TRBV28	13	TRBJ1-6	NA	TGTGCCAGCAGTGTCGCCCCAAATTCACCCCTCCACTTT	CASSVAPNSPLHF
TRBD1	TRBV19	16	TRBJ2-5	NA	TGTGCCAGTACAGGCAGGGGGTTTGGGGTCAGAGAGACCCAGTACTTC	CASTGRGFGVRETQYF
TRBD1	TRBV6-6	16	TRBJ1-2	NA	TGTGCCAGCAGCCGCGGGCAGGGGGCTTCCAACTATGGCTACACCTTC	CASSRGQGASNYGYTF
TRBD2	TRBV4-1	17	TRBJ2-3	NA	TGCGCCAGCAGCCAAGATCGCAGCGGGAGGGCGCGAGATACGCAGTATTTT	CASSQDRSGRARDTQYF
NA	TRBV3-1	15	TRBJ2-5	few	TGTGCCAGCAGCCACCCAGCCGCGATACAAGAGACCCAGTACTTC	CASSHPAAIQETQYF
NA	TRBV7-9	15	TRBJ2-6	NA	TGTGCCAGCAGCTCCAACAGGGAGCAGGCCAACGTCCTGACTTTC	CASSSNREQANVLTF
NA	TRBV5-1	14	TRBJ2-5	NA	TGCGCCAGCAGGAATCCGGGACCTCAAGAGACCCAGTACTTC	CASRNPGPQETQYF
NA	TRBV15	14	TRBJ1-5	NA	TGTGCCACCAGCAGAGGACGTTCCATGGGGCCCCAGCATTTT	CATSRGRSMGPQHF
TRBD1	TRBV27	15	TRBJ1-4	NA	TGTGCCAGCAGCCCGGGACAGTTCGGTAATGAAAAACTGTTTTTT	CASSPGQFGNEKLFF
NA	TRBV12-3/TRBV12-4	15	TRBJ2-1	NA	TGTGCCAGCAGTTTAATTCCGACGAATTACAATGAGCAGTTCTTC	CASSLIPTNYNEQFF
NA	TRBV6-5	18	TRBJ2-3	NA	TGTGCCAGCAGTTACTCGATGGTTGGGGTCTCTAGCACAGATACGCAGTATTTT	CASSYSMVGVSSTDTQYF
TRBD1	TRBV7-3	15	TRBJ2-2	few	TGTGCCAGCAGCTTAGAGGGGGCCGTCGCCGGGGAGCTGTTTTTT	CASSLEGAVAGELFF
NA	TRBV7-9	13	TRBJ1-5	NA	TGTGCCAGCAGCTTAGATGGGTTTCAGCCCCAGCATTTT	CASSLDGFQPQHF
TRBD2	TRBV14	13	TRBJ2-1	few	TGTGCCAGCAGCCAAGATAAACTAGCGGTCGGGTTCTTC	CASSQDKLAVGFF
TRBD2	TRBV7-9	18	TRBJ2-1	few	TGTGCCAGCAGCGCAAAAGGACTAGCGGGAGGGCCCGGGAATGAGCAGTTCTTC	CASSAKGLAGGPGNEQFF
NA	TRBV12-3/TRBV12-4	16	TRBJ1-1	NA	TGTGCCAGCAGTTTAGAACCTGGGCAAGAGAACACTGAAGCTTTCTTT	CASSLEPGQENTEAFF
TRBD2	TRBV19	14	TRBJ2-3	NA	TGTGCCAGTACTGCGACTAGCGGCACAGATACGCAGTATTTT	CASTATSGTDTQYF
TRBD2	TRBV7-9	15	TRBJ2-1	NA	TGTGCCAGCAGCTTAGTTTCTAGCGGGAAAAATGAGCAGTTCTTC	CASSLVSSGKNEQFF
NA	TRBV7-2	17	TRBJ2-2	NA	TGTGCCAGCAGAAGATCTCGGGACGCAACGAACACCGGGGAGCTGTTTTTT	CASRRSRDATNTGELFF
TRBD2	TRBV7-9	16	TRBJ2-3	many	TGTGCCAGCAGCTCGGGGACTAGCGGGAGCACAGATACGCAGTATTTT	CASSSGTSGSTDTQYF
NA	TRBV12-3/TRBV12-4	13	TRBJ2-2	few	TGTGCCAGCGCGCGGCGAGACACCGGGGAGCTGTTTTTT	CASARRDTGELFF
TRBD1	TRBV19	13	TRBJ2-5	NA	TGTGCCAGTAGTTCCGGACAGGGGAAGACCCAGTACTTC	CASSSGQGKTQYF
NA	TRBV7-2	14	TRBJ2-1	few	TGTGCCAGCAGCCGAGGACTTGCGTTGGCTGAGCAGTTCTTC	CASSRGLALAEQFF
NA	TRBV20-1	10	TRBJ2-1	NA	TGCAGTGCCAAGTCCGATGAGCAGTTCTTC	CSAKSDEQFF
NA	TRBV12-3/TRBV12-4	15	TRBJ1-2	few	TGTGCCAGCAGTACCTACAGCGAAGCTAACTATGGCTACACCTTC	CASSTYSEANYGYTF
NA	TRBV28	14	TRBJ1-2	NA	TGTGCCAGCAGTTTCCCCATCTTGGGCTATGGCTACACCTTC	CASSFPILGYGYTF
TRBD1	TRBV18	14	TRBJ1-2	many	TGTGCCAGCTCACCTTCCCGGGACAGCCCTAGTTACACCTTC	CASSPSRDSPSYTF
TRBD1	TRBV6-1	14	TRBJ1-2	few	TGTGCCAGCAAAACCGGGACAGTAGACTATGGCTACACCTTC	CASKTGTVDYGYTF
NA	TRBV7-9	12	TRBJ1-1	NA	TGTGCGGCCCGGGGACAAAGCACTGAAGCTTTCTTT	CAARGQSTEAFF
NA	TRBV7-6	14	TRBJ2-3	NA	TGTGCCAGCCAGACTTTGGTTGGCACAGATACGCAGTATTTT	CASQTLVGTDTQYF
TRBD2	TRBV20-1	15	TRBJ2-3	NA	TGCAGTGCTCCGGAAGCAGCGGGAGTGGGAGATACGCAGTATTTT	CSAPEAAGVGDTQYF
NA	TRBV7-3	13	TRBJ1-1	NA	TGTGCCAGCAGCTATGAGTCGAACACTGAAGCTTTCTTT	CASSYESNTEAFF
TRBD1	TRBV7-2	15	TRBJ2-3	many	TGTGCCAGCAGCTTAACAGGGGCGCAACGAGACACGCAGTATTTT	CASSLTGAQRDTQYF
NA	TRBV19	14	TRBJ2-3	NA	TGTGCCAGTAGTGCCACGGGAGCCCCGGATACGCAGTATTTT	CASSATGAPDTQYF
NA	TRBV11-3	14	TRBJ2-4	few	TGTGCCAGCAGCGGACGGGGAGCCAAAAACATTCAGTACTTC	CASSGRGAKNIQYF
NA	TRBV20-1	12	TRBJ1-5	NA	TGCAGTGCTAGAGGGGGTCAAGAGCCCCAGCATTTT	CSARGGQEPQHF
TRBD2	TRBV7-8	16	TRBJ2-3	many	TGTGCCAGCAGCTTGGGACTAGCGGGACCCGCAGATACGCAGTATTTT	CASSLGLAGPADTQYF
NA	TRBV4-1	15	TRBJ2-3	few	TGCGCCAGCAGCTCAAGGCGGAGGGGCACAGATACGCAGTATTTT	CASSSRRRGTDTQYF
NA	TRBV11-2	16	TRBJ2-6	few	TGTGCCAGCACCCAGTCGGCCACTTCACTGGCCAACGTCCTGACTTTC	CASTQSATSLANVLTF
TRBD1	TRBV11-1	14	TRBJ2-3	NA	TGTGCCAGCAGCTTCGGCAGGGGGCTGGATACGCAGTATTTT	CASSFGRGLDTQYF
NA	TRBV6-5	14	TRBJ2-1	NA	TGTGCCAGCTATGGCGGGACCAAAGACAATGAGCAGTTCTTC	CASYGGTKDNEQFF
TRBD1	TRBV6-2/TRBV6-3	15	TRBJ2-3	NA	TGTGCCAGCAATTGGATGACAGGGGTCACAGATACGCAGTATTTT	CASNWMTGVTDTQYF
NA	TRBV7-3	15	TRBJ2-7	NA	TGTGCCAGCAGCTTAGTAGGCCAAGGTCCCTACGAGCAGTACTTC	CASSLVGQGPYEQYF
TRBD1	TRBV6-1	14	TRBJ1-3	NA	TGTGCCAGCGACAAGGGGGCTGCAGGAAACACCATATATTTT	CASDKGAAGNTIYF
NA	TRBV20-1	14	TRBJ2-3	NA	TGCAGTGCTACAAAACTAGTGGGCACAGATACGCAGTATTTT	CSATKLVGTDTQYF
NA	TRBV7-2	16	TRBJ2-1	many	TGTGCCAGCAGCAAACTTAGCGGAAGCTCCTACAATGAGCAGTTCTTC	CASSKLSGSSYNEQFF
NA	TRBV4-3	20	TRBJ2-6	few	TGCGCCAGCAGCCAAGGTGTCCTAGTCTCTTGGAGCTCTGGGGCCAACGTCCTGACTTTC	CASSQGVLVSWSSGANVLTF